The clone carrying this TCR beta chain was detected ten times or more. Its antigen is unknown. This specimen belongs to a study of identical twins. Whole-study findings and limits: Within cord blood, abundant beta clonotypes carried fewer insertions, but memory repertoires showed no such trend. Low generation probability was overrepresented in out-of-frame alpha sequences shared by twins. Zero-insertion analyses could be partly confounded by invariant MAIT and iNKT cells.

In germline, CDR1 is SGHAT, CDR2 FQNNGV. V was shortened by 3 bases and J by 7 bases, with 13 bases between the two germline ends. The CDR3 spans 15 residues. A universal primer site was added by template switching, and unique molecular identifiers were carried by the cDNA. MiXCR, applied by TCRdb to the 5' RACE reads, yields one record per CDR3 protein. The table has 420,000 or so distinct CDR3 sequences, about 18% seen once; the top ten hold roughly 12%. The chain links TRBV11-2 to TRBJ1-6, with D possibly being TRBD1 (5 bases). The receptor was isolated from a man in his forties or fifties in good health. Input material: naive T cells sorted from blood. The CDR3 protein is CASSFTTGHNSPLHF. CDR3 nucleotides: TGTGCCAGCAGCTTTACGACGGGGCACAATTCACCCCTCCACTTT. The full variable domain, in which reference TRBV11-2 and TRBJ1-6 provide the parts outside the CDR3, is EAGVAQSPRYKIIEKRQSVAFWCNPISGHATLYWYQQILGQGPKLLIQFQNNGVVDDSQLPKDRFSAERLKGVDSTLKIQPAKLEDSAVYLCASSFTTGHNSPLHFGNGTRLTVT.